A single sample gave rise to the 8 T cell receptor beta chains below, sequenced in a study of T-cell reconstitution after alpha-beta-depleted transplantation in children. Researchers prepared the TCRbeta library using unique molecular identifiers, the study reports. TCRdb recomputed calls from the PCR reads with MiXCR, one row per CDR3 protein. The table lists 360,000 or so distinct CDR3 sequences, roughly 20% of them singletons. This specimen was PBMCs from the stem cell graft donor, taken from the stem cell graft. These receptors all come from a human donor who donated a stem cell graft to a child with acute myeloid leukemia.

V and J are TRBV2 and TRBJ2-3, with D perhaps TRBD2 (6 bases). Germline-derived CDR1 and CDR2 are SNHLY and FYNNEI. Trimming removed 3 bases at V and 4 bases at J, with 17 bases between. The CDR3 runs 16 residues. The CDR3 is CASSEMGVGGADTQYF. The CDR3 region has the DNA TGTGCCAGCAGTGAGATGGGGGTAGGCGGGGCAGATACGCAGTATTTT.

CDR3 protein: CSARGSNQPQHF. CDR3 bases: TGCAGTGCTAGGGGGAGCAATCAGCCCCAGCATTTT. This chain uses TRBV20-1 with TRBJ1-5, with no clear D. The ends were cut back, 3 bases at V and 1 base at J, with 4 bases in the middle. The length of the CDR3 is 12 residues. From germline, CDR1 is DFQATT and CDR2 SNEGSKA (reference sequence).

This clonotype appeared a few times. This rearrangement joins TRBV20-1 to TRBJ2-3; 8 nucleotides agree with TRBD2. The ends lost 6 bases at V and 0 bases at J; junction bases unmatched: 8. Looked up from germline, CDR1 is DFQATT and CDR2 is SNEGSKA (reference sequence). This CDR3 comprises 15 residues. CDR3 region: CSAITPSGSTDTQYF. CDR3 coding DNA: TGCAGTGCCATAACGCCTAGCGGGAGCACAGATACGCAGTATTTT.

The gene calls are TRBV5-5 and TRBJ2-3; D gene uncertain. The CDR3 is made up of 12 amino acids. From germline, CDR1 is SGHKS and CDR2 YYEKEE (reference sequence). V lost 3 bases to trimming and J lost 10 bases, with 12 bases between them. The CDR3 protein is CASSSTAEAQYF. The CDR3 coding sequence is TGTGCCAGCAGCTCCACGGCAGAGGCGCAGTATTTT.

This clonotype was seen a few times. V is TRBV28 and J is TRBJ2-5; D call uncertain. The CDR3 has 17 residues. Germline lookup yields CDR1 MDHEN and CDR2 SYDVKM. V lost 2 bases and J lost 3, with 19 bases in between. CDR3 in amino acids: CASSLESGKTNKETQYF. The CDR3 DNA sequence: TGTGCCAGCAGTTTAGAGAGTGGGAAGACCAATAAAGAGACCCAGTACTTC.

This clonotype was counted ten times or more. The chain joins TRBV29-1 to TRBJ2-1; 10 nucleotides agree with TRBD2. The CDR3 contains 14 residues. Germline V gene sequence: CDR1 SQVTM, CDR2 ANQGSEA. V shed 6 bases, J shed 3 bases, and the junction held 5 bases outside the gene matches. The CDR3 region is CSVVAGGLYNEQFF. The CDR3 DNA is TGCAGCGTAGTAGCGGGAGGCCTCTACAATGAGCAGTTCTTC.

The sample holds a few counts of this clonotype. V is TRBV24-1 and J is TRBJ2-3; no clear D. CDR3 length: 13 amino acids. Germline-derived CDR1 and CDR2 are KGHDR and SFDVKD. V gave up 9 bases and J gave up 2 bases, with 11 bases separating them. The CDR3: CATARTSTDTQYF. CDR3 DNA: TGTGCCACCGCCAGGACGTCCACAGATACGCAGTATTTT.

The genes are TRBV7-1 and TRBJ1-3; the match to TRBD1 covers 11 bases. TRBV7-1 is an open reading frame whose function is uncertain. V lost 5 bases to trimming and J lost 0 bases; unmatched junction nucleotides: 3. The CDR3 sequence is 16 residues long. As DNA, the CDR3 is TGTGCCAGCAGCAAGGGACAGGGGGACTCTGGAAACACCATATATTTT. Its translation is CASSKGQGDSGNTIYF.